This T cell receptor (beta chain) was found in a study of sequential checkpoint blockade in melanoma. The treatment: randomized to nivolumab then ipilimumab (arm A) or the reverse (arm B). The CDR3 has 14 amino acids. Germline V gene sequence: CDR1 SEHNR, CDR2 FQNEAQ (reference sequence). TCRdb's copy holds only in-frame clones and misses some; the assay was immunoSEQ multiplex PCR. In the table there are around 34,000 clones, roughly 85% of which are singletons. The genes are TRBV7-9 and TRBJ2-5; 10 bases are a match to TRBD2. The J call may be mistaken, given a closer DNA end match to TRBJ2-7. The TCR sequence derives from a human donor with melanoma. The source material was CD8+ T cells sorted from blood (inferred from file names), sampled from a patient given nivolumab and ipilimumab in sequence. The DNA for the CDR3 is TGTGCCAGCACCTCTGGACTAGCGGTCTACGAGCAGTACTTC. Protein: CASTSGLAVYEQYF.